One sample yielded the 24 T cell receptor beta chains listed below, sequenced in a study of cytomegalovirus exposure and HLA in healthy donors. The PCR used 60 Vbeta and 13 Jbeta primers. Produced via immunoSEQ multiplex PCR; TCRdb's table is partial and in-frame only. The table has more than 95,000 clones, roughly 9% seen once. The source material was PBMCs. The receptors derive from a young man in good health and CMV-seronegative.

The chain combines TRBV11-3 with TRBJ2-1, with TRBD2 matching over 7 bases. V shed 1 base, J shed 3 bases, and the junction held 18 bases outside the gene matches. Germline CDR1 is SGHNT and CDR2 is YENEEA. The CDR3 extends over 20 amino acids. CDR3: CASSLGPMPLAESLYNEQFF. The DNA of the CDR3 is TGTGCCAGCAGCTTAGGGCCCATGCCCCTAGCGGAGTCCCTCTACAATGAGCAGTTCTTC.

This clone appeared a few times. The chain joins TRBV5-1 to TRBJ2-1; TRBD2 matches 10 bases. There are 17 residues in the CDR3. CDR1 is SGHRS and CDR2 is YFSETQ in the germline V gene. The V and J ends lost 4 bases and 6 bases, in that order; junction bases with no gene match: 13. CDR3 loop: CASSPRESGRAFNEQFF. For the CDR3, the DNA is TGCGCCAGCAGCCCCAGAGAAAGCGGGAGGGCCTTCAATGAGCAGTTCTTC.

V usage is TRBV7-2 and J usage is TRBJ2-6; 8 positions match TRBD1. CDR1 SGHTA and CDR2 FQGNSA come from the germline V gene. V gave up 3 bases and J gave up 3 bases; unmatched junction bases: 4. CDR3 length: 16 amino acids. This chain's CDR3 is CASSLMDRVGANVLTF. The CDR3 region has the DNA TGTGCCAGCAGCTTGATGGACAGGGTTGGGGCCAACGTCCTGACTTTC.

This chain connects TRBV19 to TRBJ1-1, with 8 nucleotides matching TRBD1. The germline V gene has CDR1 LNHDA and CDR2 SQIVND (reference sequence). Trimming removed 4 bases from V and 1 base from J; junction bases left unmatched: 5. The CDR3 is 15 residues long. The CDR3 sequence is CASSKTGVGNTEAFF. Written as DNA, the CDR3 is TGTGCCAGTAGTAAGACAGGGGTAGGGAACACTGAAGCTTTCTTT.

CDR3 sequence: CAWSRYPPGQGLMNTEAFF. The DNA for the CDR3 is TGTGCCTGGAGTCGATACCCCCCGGGACAGGGGTTGATGAACACTGAAGCTTTCTTT. The V call is TRBV30, the J call TRBJ1-1; 10 bases fit TRBD1. This CDR3 spans 19 amino acids. CDR1 is GTSNPN and CDR2 is SVGIG in the germline V gene (reference sequence). Trimming cost V 2 bases and J 0 bases; bases outside gene matches: 15.

Only a few counts were recorded for this clone. V and J are TRBV28 and TRBJ1-5; a weak D match, TRBD1 (6 bases). V lost 3 bases and J lost 2, with 14 bases in between. In germline, CDR1 is MDHEN, CDR2 SYDVKM. This CDR3 region has 16 residues. CDR3: CASSLEQGQGNQPQHF. CDR3 DNA: TGTGCCAGCAGTTTGGAGCAGGGGCAGGGCAATCAGCCCCAGCATTTT.

The chain carries TRBV11-2 and TRBJ2-1, with 9 bases fitting TRBD2. CDR3 size: 18 residues. Germline CDR1 is SGHAT and CDR2 is FQNNGV. J gave up 2 bases and V 5 bases, and 13 bases lay outside the gene matches. The CDR3 is CASSHDPRSSGTYNEQFF. DNA for the CDR3: TGTGCCAGCAGCCACGATCCGCGTTCTAGCGGGACCTACAATGAGCAGTTCTTC.

The chain carries TRBV7-9 and TRBJ1-1, with D perhaps TRBD1 (6 bases). This CDR3 contains 15 residues. The ends were cut back, 4 bases at V and 2 bases at J, with 14 bases in the middle. Germline CDR1 and CDR2: SEHNR and FQNEAQ (reference sequence). The CDR3 nucleotides read TGTGCCAGCAGCTCCACCGGGACAACTAACACTGAAGCTTTCTTT. Protein: CASSSTGTTNTEAFF.

In this sample, this clone turned up a few times. One end of the junction fails to match germline, which may point to a read error. V gene TRBV6-5 combines with J gene TRBJ2-5; TRBD2 agrees at 9 bases. The V gene's germline CDR1 is MNHEY and CDR2 SVGAGI. This CDR3 comprises 13 residues. The CDR3 DNA is TGTGCCTGCAGCGGGGGGCTGAAAGAGACCCAGTACTTC. Protein product: CACSGGLKETQYF.

The chain joins TRBV9 to TRBJ2-5; D perhaps matches TRBD1 (7 bases). The germline V and J ends were trimmed by 0 bases and 5 bases, with 11 bases remaining between them. CDR1 SGDLS and CDR2 YYNGEE come from the germline V gene. The CDR3 is made up of 14 amino acids. The DNA for the CDR3 is TGTGCCAGCAGCGTAGGTCCAGGGGGGGAGACCCAGTACTTC. It translates to CASSVGPGGETQYF.

CDR3 amino acids: CASKQGVVAYEQYF. The CDR3 DNA is TGTGCCAGCAAACAGGGGGTCGTCGCCTACGAGCAGTACTTC. The gene calls are TRBV6-1 and TRBJ2-7, with 8 bases fitting TRBD1. The germline V gene has CDR1 MNHNS and CDR2 SASEGT. V dropped 7 bases and J dropped 2; count of bases not matched to a gene: 7. The CDR3 has 14 residues.

This clone was found a few times. The chain couples TRBV20-1 to TRBJ2-1; weak D call: TRBD1 (5 bases). From germline, CDR1 is DFQATT and CDR2 SNEGSKA (reference sequence). Trimming removed 1 base at V and 8 bases at J, with 6 bases between. The CDR3 is 11 amino acids. The CDR3 DNA follows: TGCAGTGCTAGAGGCAGGGATGAGCAGTTCTTC. Translating gives CSARGRDEQFF.

This clone appeared many times. The chain joins TRBV11-3 to TRBJ2-3, with no clear D. The CDR3 covers 11 residues. Looked up from germline, CDR1 is SGHNT and CDR2 is YENEEA. V was trimmed by 5 bases and J by 4 bases, leaving 4 bases between them. CDR3 sequence: CASSKPDTQYF. The DNA of the CDR3 is TGTGCCAGCAGCAAGCCAGATACGCAGTATTTT.

The V gene is TRBV19, the J gene TRBJ2-1; 7 bases agree with TRBD1. Looked up from germline, CDR1 is LNHDA and CDR2 is SQIVND (reference sequence). V was clipped by 5 bases and J by 2 bases; unmatched bases: 3. The CDR3 totals 14 residues. The CDR3 nucleotides are TGTGCCAGTAGTCAGGACAGGACCTACAATGAGCAGTTCTTC. This sequence encodes CASSQDRTYNEQFF.

The chain couples TRBV5-6 to TRBJ1-4, with a possible D match to TRBD1 (6 bases). V lost 4 bases and J 8 bases, leaving 18 bases between the germline ends. The CDR3 has 15 amino acids. The germline gives CDR1 SGHDT, CDR2 YYEEEE. This chain's CDR3 is CASSPGAGYKEKLFF. The CDR3 coding sequence is TGTGCCAGCAGCCCAGGGGCCGGGTATAAAGAAAAACTGTTTTTT.

This clone showed up just a few times. The chain has TRBV15 and TRBJ2-7; a weak D match, TRBD1 (6 bases). This CDR3 has 15 amino acids. The ends were cut back, 0 bases at V and 3 bases at J, with 12 bases in the middle. Germline V lookup: CDR1 LNHNV, CDR2 YYDKDF (reference sequence). CDR3 in DNA: TGTGCCACCAGCAGAGATCTGGGGGCAGGCTACGAGCAGTACTTC. Translating gives CATSRDLGAGYEQYF.

This clone was counted between two and nine times. J is TRBJ1-4 and V is TRBV19; 8 positions agree with TRBD1. The ends lost 4 bases at V and 7 bases at J; junction bases unmatched: 8. This CDR3 region has 15 residues. The germline CDR1 and CDR2 sequences are LNHDA and SQIVND (reference sequence). The CDR3 sequence: CASSRDRGGGEKLFF. The CDR3 DNA is TGTGCCAGTAGTAGAGACAGGGGTGGAGGTGAAAAACTGTTTTTT.

This clone appeared a few times. The gene calls are TRBV7-9 and TRBJ2-7; 9 bases fit TRBD2. With V trimmed by 5 bases and J by 2 bases, 4 bases remained unmatched. Germline V gene sequence: CDR1 SEHNR, CDR2 FQNEAQ (reference sequence). CDR3 length: 14 amino acids. Here the CDR3 reads CASSPRTSAYEQYF. Here the CDR3 DNA reads TGTGCCAGCAGCCCCCGGACTAGCGCCTACGAGCAGTACTTC.

V and J are TRBV21-1 and TRBJ2-5; TRBD2 is the table's D call, not checked against the DNA. TRBV21-1 is assigned pseudogene status. The CDR3 extends over 17 amino acids. CDR3 DNA: TGTGCCACCCTTTGCCTCCTTTGCGGGGGAGACCAAGAGACCCAGTACTTC. Amino acid sequence: CATLCLLCGGDQETQYF.

This clone was counted a few times. The chain carries TRBV7-2 and TRBJ1-5; 8 nucleotides align to TRBD1. Germline-derived CDR1 and CDR2 are SGHTA and FQGNSA. The CDR3 consists of 15 residues. The trim removed 5 bases at V and 6 bases at J, leaving 9 bases unmatched. CDR3 in amino acids: CASSLQGAWGQPQHF. The CDR3 region has the DNA TGTGCCAGCAGCCTTCAGGGGGCCTGGGGTCAGCCCCAGCATTTT.

The chain recombines TRBV10-3 with TRBJ2-6, with 10 bases aligning to TRBD1. The germline CDR1 and CDR2 sequences are ENHRY and SYGVKD. Trimming removed 10 bases from V and 11 bases from J; junction bases left unmatched: 5. The CDR3 is 12 amino acids. CDR3 sequence (DNA): TGTGCCACCCGCGGGACAGGGGACGTCCTGACTTTC. Residues: CATRGTGDVLTF.

The chain is built from TRBV18 and TRBJ2-7; no clear D gene. CDR3 length: 15 amino acids. Trimming cost V 3 bases and J 0 bases, with 12 bases left between them. Germline loops: CDR1 KGHSH, CDR2 LQKENI. CDR3 nucleotides: TGTGCCAGCTCACCCATACTCCAAAGCTCCTACGAGCAGTACTTC. Its translation is CASSPILQSSYEQYF.

This rearrangement joins TRBV19 to TRBJ1-5; 9 nucleotides agree with TRBD1. The CDR3 totals 14 residues. V was clipped by 5 bases and J by 4 bases; unmatched bases: 3. CDR1 is LNHDA and CDR2 is SQIVND in the germline V gene (reference sequence). The CDR3 nucleotides read TGTGCCAGTAGTCCGACAGGGGGGAATCAGCCCCAGCATTTT. Encoded protein: CASSPTGGNQPQHF.

The chain employs TRBV5-1 and TRBJ2-7, with a tentative D call TRBD2 (6 bases). Germline CDR1 SGHRS, CDR2 YFSETQ. Trimming pared 0 bases from V and 1 base from J, leaving 11 bases between. This CDR3 comprises 15 residues. The CDR3 loop reads CASSLELASSYEQYF. The CDR3 region has the DNA TGCGCCAGCAGCTTGGAACTAGCAAGTTCCTACGAGCAGTACTTC.